This T cell receptor (beta chain) originates from a study of Graves' ophthalmopathy and Graves' hyperthyroidism. Amplification of TCR beta CDR3 regions used RNA transcripts. HTBI primers served in a first-round RT-PCR, which a second-round multiplex PCR followed. TCRdb ran MiXCR on the multiplex PCR reads and lists one entry per CDR3 protein. The sample includes 580,000 or so distinct CDR3 sequences, about two fifths of them seen just once. The sample holds many counts of this clonotype. The receptor's source is an adult man with Graves' hyperthyroidism. Sequencing used peripheral blood or thyroid tissue (not recorded which).

Here the CDR3 DNA reads TGCAGTGCTAGAGACAGACCTTCTAGCGGGGGATCCTACGAGCAGTACTTC. Translated: CSARDRPSSGGSYEQYF. The rearrangement joins TRBV20-1 to TRBJ2-7; 10 positions agree with TRBD2. Germline V lookup: CDR1 DFQATT, CDR2 SNEGSKA (reference sequence). CDR3 length: 17 residues. V lost 0 bases and J lost 1; bases outside the gene matches: 9.